The 5 T cell receptor beta chains presented below share a single source sample, sequenced in a study of CD8 T cells in Susac syndrome. Roughly 0.5 to 1 ug RNA was reverse transcribed with random hexamers. TCRdb re-analysed the immunoSEQ multiplex PCR reads in MiXCR, keeping a single row per CDR3 protein. The sample gives a few hundred thousand distinct CDR3 sequences, 80% to 95% of which show up once; about 0.15% is in the top ten. The sequenced sample consisted of CD8+ T cells from PBMCs. These TCRs come from a human donor with multiple sclerosis.

V gene TRBV7-9 combines with J gene TRBJ2-3; the D is unclear. Per the germline V gene, CDR1 is SEHNR and CDR2 is FQNEAQ (reference sequence). The CDR3 totals 12 residues. The V gene lost 6 bases and the J gene lost 4 bases, with 8 bases spanning the gap. The CDR3 region has the DNA TGTGCCAGCAGGCTAACCCCAGATACGCAGTATTTT. Protein: CASRLTPDTQYF. Variable domain in full (rest from reference TRBV7-9 and TRBJ2-3): DTGVSQNPRHKITKRGQNVTFRCDPISEHNRLYWYRQTLGQGPEFLTYFQNEAQLEKSRLLSDRFSAERPKGSFSTLEIQRTEQGDSAMYLCASRLTPDTQYFGPGTRLTVL.

The chain has TRBV27 and TRBJ2-7; 7 nucleotides align to TRBD1. The CDR3 contains 16 residues. Germline values: CDR1 MNHEY, CDR2 SMNVEV (reference sequence). The V gene end was trimmed by 3 bases and the J gene end by 5 bases; junction bases not matched to a gene: 13. DNA for the CDR3: TGTGCCAGCAGTTTGGCCCCCTTAATGGACAGGCACGAGCAGTACTTC. This gives the protein CASSLAPLMDRHEQYF.

This clonotype was observed a single time. CDR3 DNA: TGCAGTGCTAGGGAAAGGTACAGCAACTATGGCTACACCTTC. This translates into CSARERYSNYGYTF. The V gene is TRBV20-1, the J gene TRBJ1-2; unclear D gene. The CDR3 is 14 amino acids. V was cut by 3 bases and J by 2 bases, with 13 bases left in between. Germline V lookup: CDR1 DFQATT, CDR2 SNEGSKA (reference sequence).

The rearrangement uses TRBV5-1 and TRBJ2-3; 10 nucleotides agree with TRBD1. The V gene end was trimmed by 7 bases and the J gene end by 3 bases; junction bases not matched to a gene: 5. Germline V CDR1 and CDR2: SGHRS, YFSETQ. There are 14 residues in the CDR3. The CDR3 spells CASAGQGSTDTQYF. The CDR3 coding sequence is TGCGCCAGCGCGGGACAGGGGTCGACAGATACGCAGTATTTT.

The gene calls are TRBV30 and TRBJ2-6, with TRBD2 matching over 11 bases. J was trimmed by 6 bases and V by 4 bases; bases with no gene match: 11. Germline CDR1 is GTSNPN and CDR2 is SVGIG (reference sequence). CDR3 length equals 17 residues. CDR3 sequence reads: CAWNGLAGGLSANVLTF. CDR3 DNA: TGTGCCTGGAACGGACTAGCGGGTGGCTTATCGGCCAACGTCCTGACTTTC.